The 3 T cell receptor gamma chains listed next were all sequenced from one sample in a study of Vδ1+ human thymocytes. Study results and caveats: Thymic TRG and TRD repertoires appeared highly polyclonal, with Gaussian CDR3 length distributions.

The template was reverse-transcribed extracted RNA. CDR3 amplicons came from multiplex PCR with pooled V-gene forward and constant-region reverse primers. TCRdb re-called clones from the multiplex PCR reads using CATT. Of tens of thousands of gamma-chain clones listed, about an eighth are singletons. Antigens for these TCRs are unknown. Sequencing input: Vdelta1+ gamma-delta thymocytes from the thymus. The subset denotes: FACS-sorted CD3+ TCRalphabeta- TCRVdelta1+ TCRVdelta2- thymocytes. The source is a child in the first two years of life who had congenital heart surgery.

This chain links TRGV4 with TRGJ1 or TRGJ2. Trimming at V came to 1 base and at J to 8 bases, leaving 5 bases not matched to a gene. The CDR3 covers 12 residues. From germline, CDR1 is EGSTGY and CDR2 YDSYTSSV. Here the CDR3 reads CATWDGSHKKLF. DNA for the CDR3: TGTGCCACCTGGGATGGATCGCATAAGAAACTCTTT.

This clone appeared a few times. The chain is built from TRGV8 and TRGJ1 or TRGJ2. With V trimmed by 1 base and J by 3 bases, 3 bases remained unmatched. CDR1 and CDR2 from the germline V gene are VENAVY and YDSYNSRV. The CDR3 has 13 amino acids. The CDR3 region is CATWDSSYYKKLF. The CDR3 DNA reads TGTGCCACCTGGGATAGCAGTTATTATAAGAAACTCTTT.

This clone turned up a few times. Within the sample, other DNA sequences also encode this same CDR3. The chain couples TRGV9 to TRGJP. Germline CDR1 is GITISATS and CDR2 is ISYDGTV (reference sequence). The CDR3 is 15 residues long. V dropped 3 bases and J dropped 6; count of bases not matched to a gene: 2. CDR3 in amino acids: CALWELELGKKIKVF. CDR3 DNA: TGTGCCTTGTGGGAGTTAGAGTTGGGCAAAAAAATCAAGGTATTT.